These 18 T cell receptor beta chains originate from one sample sequenced in a study of blood T cell repertoires in COVID-19. Produced via immunoSEQ multiplex PCR; TCRdb's table is partial and in-frame only. Here the sample spans fewer than 250,000 clones, approximately 86% being singletons. Sequenced sample: PBMCs or T cells enriched from blood (not recorded which). The receptors stem from a woman aged 45-60 years with acute COVID-19.

This chain uses TRBV27 with TRBJ1-1; tentatively, D is TRBD1 (5 bases). The V end lost 6 bases, the J end lost 2 bases, and 13 bases lay between the germline ends. This CDR3 spans 14 amino acids. The germline V gene has CDR1 MNHEY and CDR2 SMNVEV (reference sequence). CDR3 in DNA: TGTGCCAGCAGGATGACAGAGCTAAACACTGAAGCTTTCTTT. Protein product: CASRMTELNTEAFF.

The V call is TRBV30, the J call TRBJ1-5, with 8 nucleotides matching TRBD1. V was pared by 2 bases and J by 5 bases, with 2 bases of the junction left unmatched. This CDR3 has 13 residues. CDR1 GTSNPN and CDR2 SVGIG come from the germline V gene (reference sequence). Written as DNA, the CDR3 is TGTGCCTGGAGTCAACAGGGGGATCAGCCCCAGCATTTT. Its protein is CAWSQQGDQPQHF.

The rearrangement links TRBV18 to TRBJ1-6; weak D call: TRBD1 (5 bases). The V end lost 3 bases, the J end lost 7 bases, and 16 bases lay between the germline ends. The V gene's germline CDR1 is KGHSH and CDR2 LQKENI. The CDR3 spans 16 residues. CDR3 DNA sequence: TGTGCCAGCTCACCCCCCGGGGGGGGAGCGAATTCACCCCTCCACTTT. Translated: CASSPPGGGANSPLHF.

This chain joins TRBV6-4 and TRBJ2-6; D is uncertain. Germline V gene sequence: CDR1 MRHNA, CDR2 SNTAGT. The V end lost 6 bases, the J end lost 0 bases, and 6 bases lay between the germline ends. This CDR3 contains 14 residues. Here the CDR3 DNA reads TGTGCCAGCAGCCTAAGCTCTGGGGCCAACGTCCTGACTTTC. Residues: CASSLSSGANVLTF.

This clone was recorded once. The CDR3 DNA is TGTGCCAGCAGTCCCCGGACTAGCGGGAGGTCGGATACGCAGTATTTT. Its translation is CASSPRTSGRSDTQYF. The rearrangement joins TRBV28 to TRBJ2-3; 14 nucleotides align to TRBD2. The germline V gene encodes CDR1 MDHEN and CDR2 SYDVKM. The CDR3 extends over 16 amino acids. The junction had 7 bases not matched to a gene; V was cut back by 5 bases and J by 6 bases.

The rearrangement joins TRBV9 to TRBJ1-2; 7 bases map to TRBD1. This CDR3 has 13 residues. Germline CDR1 reads SGDLS; CDR2 reads YYNGEE. V lost 3 bases to trimming and J lost 4 bases; unmatched junction nucleotides: 3. CDR3 protein: CASSADRSYGYTF. The CDR3, as DNA: TGTGCCAGCAGCGCGGACAGGAGCTATGGCTACACCTTC. Filled out from reference TRBV9 and TRBJ1-2, the complete variable domain reads DSGVTQTPKHLITATGQRVTLRCSPRSGDLSVYWYQQSLDQGLQFLIQYYNGEERAKGNILERFSAQQFPDLHSELNLSSLELGDSALYFCASSADRSYGYTFGSGTRLTVV.

The rearrangement links TRBV5-1 to TRBJ2-1, with TRBD1 identical over 8 bases. The germline V gene has CDR1 SGHRS and CDR2 YFSETQ. The CDR3 has 15 residues. V shed 4 bases and J 0 bases; nucleotides not matched to a gene: 3. The CDR3 DNA reads as TGCGCCAGCAGCACCGGGACAGGCTCCTACAATGAGCAGTTCTTC. This translates into CASSTGTGSYNEQFF.

V and J are TRBV9 and TRBJ1-5; D call uncertain. The CDR3 loop spans 15 amino acids. Germline lookup yields CDR1 SGDLS and CDR2 YYNGEE. Trimming left V 0 bases short and J 0 bases short, with 7 bases between. The CDR3 is CASSVGSYSNQPQHF. DNA for the CDR3: TGTGCCAGCAGCGTAGGGAGTTATAGCAATCAGCCCCAGCATTTT. Full variable domain (rest looked up from reference TRBV9 and TRBJ1-5): DSGVTQTPKHLITATGQRVTLRCSPRSGDLSVYWYQQSLDQGLQFLIQYYNGEERAKGNILERFSAQQFPDLHSELNLSSLELGDSALYFCASSVGSYSNQPQHFGDGTRLSIL.

The genes are TRBV27 and TRBJ2-3; TRBD1 aligns across 7 bases. The V and J ends lost 6 bases and 2 bases, in that order; junction bases with no gene match: 11. This CDR3 has 16 residues. Per germline, CDR1 MNHEY and CDR2 SMNVEV (reference sequence). CDR3 bases: TGTGCCAGCAGGCTCAGACAGGGACGGGTCACAGATACGCAGTATTTT. Residues: CASRLRQGRVTDTQYF.

The V and J genes are TRBV4-1 and TRBJ2-7, with 11 positions matching TRBD2. Germline trimming cut 3 bases from V and 6 bases from J; bases unmatched to any gene: 7. The CDR3 is 15 residues long. Germline values: CDR1 MGHRA, CDR2 YSYEKL. The CDR3 reads CASSHIAGGEAEQYF. In DNA form, the CDR3 reads TGCGCCAGCAGCCATATAGCGGGAGGGGAGGCCGAGCAGTACTTC.

This clone was recorded once. The rearrangement joins TRBV19 to TRBJ1-1; the D is unclear. V gave up 4 bases and J gave up 4 bases, with 10 bases separating them. CDR1 LNHDA and CDR2 SQIVND come from the germline V gene (reference sequence). The CDR3 runs to 13 residues. DNA for the CDR3: TGTGCCAGTAGTAAACGGGAGAGCACTGAAGCTTTCTTT. This gives the protein CASSKRESTEAFF.

DNA for the CDR3: TGTGCCAGCAGTTCGCCGGGACAGCGCCACGAGCAGTACTTC. It yields the protein CASSSPGQRHEQYF. This sequence joins TRBV27 and TRBJ2-7; 7 bases line up with TRBD1. This CDR3 has 14 amino acids. Germline CDR1 is MNHEY and CDR2 is SMNVEV (reference sequence). V shed 4 bases, J shed 5 bases, and the junction held 8 bases outside the gene matches.

This clone was seen only a few times. The rearrangement links TRBV15 to TRBJ2-7, with 10 bases that match TRBD2. V was pared by 1 base and J by 0 bases, with 9 bases of the junction left unmatched. Germline assignment: CDR1 LNHNV and CDR2 YYDKDF (reference sequence). The CDR3 contains 18 residues. CDR3 sequence (DNA): TGTGCCACCAGCAGAGCGGCTAGCGGGAGTTTGGGCTCCTACGAGCAGTACTTC. This translates into CATSRAASGSLGSYEQYF. Filled out from reference TRBV15 and TRBJ2-7, the complete variable domain reads DAMVIQNPRYQVTQFGKPVTLSCSQTLNHNVMYWYQQKSSQAPKLLFHYYDKDFNNEADTPDNFQSRRPNTSFCFLDIRSPGLGDTAMYLCATSRAASGSLGSYEQYFGPGTRLTVT.

The chain joins TRBV28 to TRBJ2-1, with a tentative D call TRBD2 (6 bases). The V end lost 5 bases, the J end lost 5 bases, and 13 bases lay between the germline ends. CDR1 and CDR2 (germline): MDHEN, SYDVKM. This CDR3 contains 14 residues. CDR3 sequence (DNA): TGTGCCAGCAGTCCCCCGGGACTGAACAATGAGCAGTTCTTC. This encodes CASSPPGLNNEQFF.

The V call is TRBV18, the J call TRBJ1-1; 8 bases are a match to TRBD1. The CDR3 is 17 residues long. J lost 4 bases, V lost 2 bases, and 12 bases had no gene match. Germline values: CDR1 KGHSH, CDR2 LQKENI. CDR3: CASSPRLAGGEGTEAFF. The CDR3 region has the DNA TGTGCCAGCTCACCAAGGCTGGCAGGGGGCGAGGGCACTGAAGCTTTCTTT.

The V gene is TRBV28, the J gene TRBJ1-2; 10 positions agree with TRBD1. In germline, CDR1 is MDHEN, CDR2 SYDVKM. V shed 7 bases, J shed 6 bases, and the junction held 11 bases outside the gene matches. The CDR3 consists of 15 residues. CDR3 DNA: TGTGCCAGCAAAATCGGGACAGGGGAGATAAATGGCTACACCTTC. Translation gives CASKIGTGEINGYTF.

A note on this clone: Other DNA sequences of this sample code for an identical CDR3. This chain joins TRBV28 and TRBJ1-2; no clear D gene. Germline CDR1 and CDR2: MDHEN and SYDVKM. The CDR3 has 12 residues. Trimming took off 3 bases at V and 3 bases at J, with 5 bases between the two ends. CDR3 nucleotides: TGTGCCAGCAGTTTCCGCGACTATGGCTACACCTTC. It yields the protein CASSFRDYGYTF.

The chain joins TRBV7-9 to TRBJ1-1, with D possibly TRBD1 on 5 matching bases. CDR3 length equals 17 residues. Deletions cut 2 bases from V and 0 bases from J, with 16 bases between. CDR1 is SEHNR, CDR2 FQNEAQ, per germline (reference sequence). CDR3 sequence (DNA): TGTGCCAGCAGCTTAAGTTTGGGCCAGGGCATGAACACTGAAGCTTTCTTT. It encodes CASSLSLGQGMNTEAFF.